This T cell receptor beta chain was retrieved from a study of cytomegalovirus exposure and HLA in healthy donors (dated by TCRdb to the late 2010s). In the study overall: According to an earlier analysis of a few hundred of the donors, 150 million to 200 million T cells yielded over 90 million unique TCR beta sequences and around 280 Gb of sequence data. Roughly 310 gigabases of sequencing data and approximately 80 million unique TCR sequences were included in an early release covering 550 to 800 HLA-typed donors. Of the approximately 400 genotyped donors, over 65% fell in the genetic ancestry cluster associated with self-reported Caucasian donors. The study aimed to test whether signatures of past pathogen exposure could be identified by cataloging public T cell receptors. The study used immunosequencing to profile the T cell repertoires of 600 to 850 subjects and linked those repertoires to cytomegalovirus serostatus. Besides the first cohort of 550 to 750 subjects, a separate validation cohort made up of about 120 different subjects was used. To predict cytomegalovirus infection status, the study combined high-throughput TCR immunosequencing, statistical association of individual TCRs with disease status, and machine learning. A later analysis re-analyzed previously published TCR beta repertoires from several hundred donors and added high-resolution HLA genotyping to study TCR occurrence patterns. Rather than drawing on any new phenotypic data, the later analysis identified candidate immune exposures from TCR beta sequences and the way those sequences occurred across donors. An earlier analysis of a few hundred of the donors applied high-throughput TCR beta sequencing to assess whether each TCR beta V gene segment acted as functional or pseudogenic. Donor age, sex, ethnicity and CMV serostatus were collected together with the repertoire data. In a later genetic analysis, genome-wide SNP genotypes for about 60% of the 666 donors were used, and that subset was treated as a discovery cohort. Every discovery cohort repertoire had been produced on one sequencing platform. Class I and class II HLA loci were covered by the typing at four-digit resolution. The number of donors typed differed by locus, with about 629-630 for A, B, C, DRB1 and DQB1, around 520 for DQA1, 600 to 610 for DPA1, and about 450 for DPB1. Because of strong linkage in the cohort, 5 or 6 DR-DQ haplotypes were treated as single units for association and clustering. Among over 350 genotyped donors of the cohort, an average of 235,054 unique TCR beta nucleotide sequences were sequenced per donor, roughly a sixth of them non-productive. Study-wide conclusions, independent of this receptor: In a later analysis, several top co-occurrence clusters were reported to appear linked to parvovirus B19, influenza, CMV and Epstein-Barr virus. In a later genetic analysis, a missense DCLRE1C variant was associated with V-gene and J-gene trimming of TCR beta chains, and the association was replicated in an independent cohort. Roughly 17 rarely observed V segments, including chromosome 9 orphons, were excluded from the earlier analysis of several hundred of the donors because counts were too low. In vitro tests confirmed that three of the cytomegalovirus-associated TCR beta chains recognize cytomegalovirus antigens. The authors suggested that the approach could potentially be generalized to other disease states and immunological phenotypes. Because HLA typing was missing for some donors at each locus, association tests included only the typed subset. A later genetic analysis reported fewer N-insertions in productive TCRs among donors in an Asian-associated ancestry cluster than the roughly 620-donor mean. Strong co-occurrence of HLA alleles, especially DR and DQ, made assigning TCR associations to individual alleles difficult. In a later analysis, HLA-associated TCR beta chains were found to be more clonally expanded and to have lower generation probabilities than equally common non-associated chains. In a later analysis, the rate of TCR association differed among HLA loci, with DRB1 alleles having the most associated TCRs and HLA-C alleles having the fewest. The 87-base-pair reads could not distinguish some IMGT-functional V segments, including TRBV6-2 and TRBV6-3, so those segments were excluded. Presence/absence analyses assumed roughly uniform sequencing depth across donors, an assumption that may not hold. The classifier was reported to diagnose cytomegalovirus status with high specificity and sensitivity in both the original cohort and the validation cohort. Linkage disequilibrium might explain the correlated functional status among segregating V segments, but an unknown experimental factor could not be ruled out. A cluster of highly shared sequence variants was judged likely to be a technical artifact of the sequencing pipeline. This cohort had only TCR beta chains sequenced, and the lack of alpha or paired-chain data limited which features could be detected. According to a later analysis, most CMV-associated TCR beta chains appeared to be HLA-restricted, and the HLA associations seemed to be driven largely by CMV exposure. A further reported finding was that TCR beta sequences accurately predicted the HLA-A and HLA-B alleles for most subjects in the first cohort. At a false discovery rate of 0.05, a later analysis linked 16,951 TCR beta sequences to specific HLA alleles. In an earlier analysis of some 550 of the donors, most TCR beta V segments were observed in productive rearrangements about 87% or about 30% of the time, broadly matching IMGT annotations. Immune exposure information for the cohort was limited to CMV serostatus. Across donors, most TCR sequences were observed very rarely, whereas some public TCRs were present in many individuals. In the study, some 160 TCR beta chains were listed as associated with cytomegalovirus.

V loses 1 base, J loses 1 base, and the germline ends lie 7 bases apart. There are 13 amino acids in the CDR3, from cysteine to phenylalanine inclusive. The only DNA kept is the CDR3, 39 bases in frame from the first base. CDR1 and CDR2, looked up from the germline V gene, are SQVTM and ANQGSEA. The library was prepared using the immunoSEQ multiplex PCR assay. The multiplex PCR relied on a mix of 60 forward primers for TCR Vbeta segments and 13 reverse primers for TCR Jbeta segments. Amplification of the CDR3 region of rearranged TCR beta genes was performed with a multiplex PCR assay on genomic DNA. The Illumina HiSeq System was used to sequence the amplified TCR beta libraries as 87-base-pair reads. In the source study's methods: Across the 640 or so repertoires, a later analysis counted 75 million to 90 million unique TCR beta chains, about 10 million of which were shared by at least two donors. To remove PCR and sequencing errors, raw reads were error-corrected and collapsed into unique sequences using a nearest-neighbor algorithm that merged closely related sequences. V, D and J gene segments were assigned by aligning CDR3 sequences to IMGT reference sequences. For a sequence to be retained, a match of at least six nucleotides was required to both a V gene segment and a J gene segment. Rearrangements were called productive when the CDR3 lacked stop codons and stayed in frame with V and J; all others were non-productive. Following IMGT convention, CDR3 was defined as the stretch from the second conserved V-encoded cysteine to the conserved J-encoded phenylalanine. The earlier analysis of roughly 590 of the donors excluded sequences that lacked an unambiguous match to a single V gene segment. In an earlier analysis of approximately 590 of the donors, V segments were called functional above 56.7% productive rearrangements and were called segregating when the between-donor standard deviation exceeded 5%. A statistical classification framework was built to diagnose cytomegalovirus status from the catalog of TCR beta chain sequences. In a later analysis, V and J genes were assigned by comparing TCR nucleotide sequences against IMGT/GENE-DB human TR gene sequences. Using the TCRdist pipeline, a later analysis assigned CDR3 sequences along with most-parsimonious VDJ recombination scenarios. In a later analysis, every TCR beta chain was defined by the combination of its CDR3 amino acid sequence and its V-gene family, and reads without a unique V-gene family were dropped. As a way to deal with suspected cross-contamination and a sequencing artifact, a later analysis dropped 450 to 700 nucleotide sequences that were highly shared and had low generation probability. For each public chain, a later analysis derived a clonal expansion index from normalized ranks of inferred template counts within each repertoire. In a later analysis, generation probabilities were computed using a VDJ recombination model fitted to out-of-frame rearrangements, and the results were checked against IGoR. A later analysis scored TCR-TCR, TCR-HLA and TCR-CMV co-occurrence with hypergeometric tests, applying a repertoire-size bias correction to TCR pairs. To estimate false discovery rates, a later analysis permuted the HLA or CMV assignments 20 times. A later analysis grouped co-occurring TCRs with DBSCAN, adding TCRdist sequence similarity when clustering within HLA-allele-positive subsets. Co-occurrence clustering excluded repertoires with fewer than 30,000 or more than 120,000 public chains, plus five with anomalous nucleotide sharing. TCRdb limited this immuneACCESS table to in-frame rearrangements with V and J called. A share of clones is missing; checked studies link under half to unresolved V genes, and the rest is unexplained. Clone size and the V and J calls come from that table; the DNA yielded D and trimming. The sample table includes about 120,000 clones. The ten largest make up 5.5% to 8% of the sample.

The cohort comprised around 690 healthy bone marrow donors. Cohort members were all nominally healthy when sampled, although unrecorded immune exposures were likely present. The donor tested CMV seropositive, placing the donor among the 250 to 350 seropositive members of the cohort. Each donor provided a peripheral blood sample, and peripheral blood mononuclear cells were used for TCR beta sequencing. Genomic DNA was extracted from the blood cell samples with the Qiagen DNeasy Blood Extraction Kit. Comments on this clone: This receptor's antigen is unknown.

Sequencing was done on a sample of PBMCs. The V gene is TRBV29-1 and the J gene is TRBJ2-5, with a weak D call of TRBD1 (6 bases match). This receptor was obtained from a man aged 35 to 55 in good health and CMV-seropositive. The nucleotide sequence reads TGCAGCGTTGAAGGGACAGCCCAAGAGACCCAGTACTTC. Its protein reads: CSVEGTAQETQYF.